This paragraph covers one T cell receptor (beta chain) sequence. Clones were sequenced by immunoSEQ multiplex PCR, and TCRdb holds only the in-frame ones, with some missing. The sample has 80,000 to 95,000 clones, about 94% seen once. This entry is derived from a study of technical replicates of blood from several donors. The clonotype was recovered from a human donor in good health. Sequences were obtained from T cells isolated from PBMCs.

The DNA for the CDR3 is TGTGCCAGCTCCGGTCCAGGGGGCTCGTCATCCGAGCAGTACTTC. Its translation is CASSGPGGSSSEQYF. This rearrangement joins TRBV7-2 to TRBJ2-7; 8 bases map to TRBD1. The V segment lost 8 bases and the J segment 6 bases; nucleotides outside the gene matches: 15. The CDR3 sequence is 15 residues long. CDR1 is SGHTA, CDR2 FQGNSA, per germline.